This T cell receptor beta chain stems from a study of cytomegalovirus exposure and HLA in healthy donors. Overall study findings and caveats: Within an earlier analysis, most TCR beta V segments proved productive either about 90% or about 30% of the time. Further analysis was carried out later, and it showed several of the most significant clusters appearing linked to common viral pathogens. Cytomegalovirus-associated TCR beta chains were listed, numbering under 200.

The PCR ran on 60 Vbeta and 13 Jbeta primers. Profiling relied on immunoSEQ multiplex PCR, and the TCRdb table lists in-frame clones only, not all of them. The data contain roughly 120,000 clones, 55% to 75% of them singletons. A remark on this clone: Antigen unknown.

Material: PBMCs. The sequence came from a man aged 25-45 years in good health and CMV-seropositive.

The CDR3 loop is CASSAKQGWASFLDTEAFF. The CDR3 DNA follows: TGTGCCAGCAGCGCCAAGCAGGGCTGGGCCAGTTTCTTGGACACTGAAGCTTTCTTT. The V call is TRBV7-2, the J call TRBJ1-1; D may be TRBD1 (5 bases). The germline V and J ends were trimmed by 5 bases and 3 bases, with 28 bases remaining between them. The CDR3 sequence is 19 residues long. The germline gives CDR1 SGHTA, CDR2 FQGNSA.